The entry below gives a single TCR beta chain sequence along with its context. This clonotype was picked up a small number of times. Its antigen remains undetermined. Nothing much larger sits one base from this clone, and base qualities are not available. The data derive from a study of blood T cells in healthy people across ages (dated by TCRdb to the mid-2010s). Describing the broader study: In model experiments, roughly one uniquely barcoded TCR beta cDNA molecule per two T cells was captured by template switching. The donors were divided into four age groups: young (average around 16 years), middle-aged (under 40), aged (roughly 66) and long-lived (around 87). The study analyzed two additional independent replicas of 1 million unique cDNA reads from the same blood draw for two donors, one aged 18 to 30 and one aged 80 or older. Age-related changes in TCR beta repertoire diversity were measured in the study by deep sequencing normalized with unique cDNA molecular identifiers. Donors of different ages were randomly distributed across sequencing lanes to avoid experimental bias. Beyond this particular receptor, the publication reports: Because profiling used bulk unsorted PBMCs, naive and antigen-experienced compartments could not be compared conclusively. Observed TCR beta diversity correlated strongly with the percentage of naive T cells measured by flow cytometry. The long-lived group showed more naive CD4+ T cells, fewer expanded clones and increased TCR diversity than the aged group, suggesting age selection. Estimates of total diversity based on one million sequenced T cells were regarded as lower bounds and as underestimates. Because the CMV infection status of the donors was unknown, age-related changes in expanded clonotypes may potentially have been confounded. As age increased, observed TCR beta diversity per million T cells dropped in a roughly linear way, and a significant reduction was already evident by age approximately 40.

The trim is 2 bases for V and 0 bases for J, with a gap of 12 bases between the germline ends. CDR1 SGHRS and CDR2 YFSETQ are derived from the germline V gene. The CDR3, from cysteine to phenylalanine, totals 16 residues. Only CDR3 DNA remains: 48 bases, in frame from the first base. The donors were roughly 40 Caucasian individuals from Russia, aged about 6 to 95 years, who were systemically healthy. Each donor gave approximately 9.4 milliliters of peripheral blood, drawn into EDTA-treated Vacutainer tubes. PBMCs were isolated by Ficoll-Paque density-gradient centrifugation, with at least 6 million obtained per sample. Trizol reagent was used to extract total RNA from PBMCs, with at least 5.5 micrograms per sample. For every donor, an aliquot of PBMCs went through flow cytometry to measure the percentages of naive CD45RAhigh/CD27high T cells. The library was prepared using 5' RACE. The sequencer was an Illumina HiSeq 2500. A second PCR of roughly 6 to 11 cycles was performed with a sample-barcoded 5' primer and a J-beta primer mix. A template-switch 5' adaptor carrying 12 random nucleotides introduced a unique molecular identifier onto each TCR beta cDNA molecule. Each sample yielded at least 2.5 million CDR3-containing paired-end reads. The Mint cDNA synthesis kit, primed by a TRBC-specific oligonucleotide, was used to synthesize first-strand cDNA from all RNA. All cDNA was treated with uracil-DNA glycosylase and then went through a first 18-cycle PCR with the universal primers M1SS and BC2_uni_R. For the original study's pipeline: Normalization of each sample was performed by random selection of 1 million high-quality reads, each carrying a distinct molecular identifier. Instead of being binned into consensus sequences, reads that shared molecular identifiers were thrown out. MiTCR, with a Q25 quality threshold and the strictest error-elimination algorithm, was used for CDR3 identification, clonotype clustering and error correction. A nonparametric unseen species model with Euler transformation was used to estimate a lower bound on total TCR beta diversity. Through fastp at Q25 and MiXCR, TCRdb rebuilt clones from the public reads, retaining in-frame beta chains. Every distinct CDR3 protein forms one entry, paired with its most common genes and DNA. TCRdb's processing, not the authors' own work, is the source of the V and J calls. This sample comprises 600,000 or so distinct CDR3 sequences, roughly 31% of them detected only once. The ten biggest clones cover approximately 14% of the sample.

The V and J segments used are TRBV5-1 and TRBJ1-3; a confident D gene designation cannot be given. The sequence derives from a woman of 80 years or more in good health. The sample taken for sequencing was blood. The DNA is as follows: TGCGCCAGCAGCTTACTCCAGTCTTCCTCTGGAAACACCATATATTTT. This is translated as CASSLLQSSSGNTIYF.